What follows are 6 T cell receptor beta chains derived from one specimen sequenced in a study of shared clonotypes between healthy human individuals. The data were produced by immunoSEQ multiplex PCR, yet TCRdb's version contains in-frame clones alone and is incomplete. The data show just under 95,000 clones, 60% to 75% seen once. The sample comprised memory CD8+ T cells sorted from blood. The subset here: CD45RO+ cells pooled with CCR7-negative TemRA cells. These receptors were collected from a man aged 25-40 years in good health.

The CDR3 is CASSFWRAQDEAFF. Written as DNA, the CDR3 is TGCGCCAGCAGCTTCTGGAGGGCTCAGGATGAAGCTTTCTTT. V and J are TRBV4-3 and TRBJ1-1; D gene ambiguous. Germline CDR1 LGHNA, CDR2 YSLEER. V lost 5 bases to trimming and J lost 7 bases, with 17 bases between them. This CDR3 has 14 residues.

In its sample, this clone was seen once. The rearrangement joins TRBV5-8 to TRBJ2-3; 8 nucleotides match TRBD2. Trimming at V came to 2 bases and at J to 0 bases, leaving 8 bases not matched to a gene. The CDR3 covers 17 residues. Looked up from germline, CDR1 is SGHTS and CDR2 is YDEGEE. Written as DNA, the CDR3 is TGTGCCAGCAGCTTAGGGGTAGCGGGATTAAGCACAGATACGCAGTATTTT. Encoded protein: CASSLGVAGLSTDTQYF.

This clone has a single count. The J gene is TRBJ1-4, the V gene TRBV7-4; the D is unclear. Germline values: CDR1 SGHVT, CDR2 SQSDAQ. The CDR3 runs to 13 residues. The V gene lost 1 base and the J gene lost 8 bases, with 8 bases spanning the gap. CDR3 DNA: TGTGCCAGCAGCTTAGGGGCGGGGGAAAAACTGTTTTTT. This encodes CASSLGAGEKLFF.

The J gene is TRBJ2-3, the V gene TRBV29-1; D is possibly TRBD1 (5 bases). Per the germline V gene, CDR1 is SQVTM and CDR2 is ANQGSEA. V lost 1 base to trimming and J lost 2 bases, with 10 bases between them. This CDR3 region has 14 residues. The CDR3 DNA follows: TGCAGCGTTGAAGGACAGACCACCACAGATACGCAGTATTTT. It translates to CSVEGQTTTDTQYF.

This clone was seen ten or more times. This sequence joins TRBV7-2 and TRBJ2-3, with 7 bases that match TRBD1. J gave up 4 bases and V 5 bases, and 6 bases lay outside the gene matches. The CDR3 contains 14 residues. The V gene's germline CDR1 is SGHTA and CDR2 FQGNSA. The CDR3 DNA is TGTGCCAGCAGCCCCCGAGGGGGCCCAGATACGCAGTATTTT. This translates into CASSPRGGPDTQYF.

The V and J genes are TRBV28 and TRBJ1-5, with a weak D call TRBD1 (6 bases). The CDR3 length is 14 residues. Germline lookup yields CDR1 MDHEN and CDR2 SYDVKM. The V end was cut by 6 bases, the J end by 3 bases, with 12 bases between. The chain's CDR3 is CASRIGQINQPQHF. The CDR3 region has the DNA TGTGCCAGCAGGATAGGACAGATCAATCAGCCCCAGCATTTT.